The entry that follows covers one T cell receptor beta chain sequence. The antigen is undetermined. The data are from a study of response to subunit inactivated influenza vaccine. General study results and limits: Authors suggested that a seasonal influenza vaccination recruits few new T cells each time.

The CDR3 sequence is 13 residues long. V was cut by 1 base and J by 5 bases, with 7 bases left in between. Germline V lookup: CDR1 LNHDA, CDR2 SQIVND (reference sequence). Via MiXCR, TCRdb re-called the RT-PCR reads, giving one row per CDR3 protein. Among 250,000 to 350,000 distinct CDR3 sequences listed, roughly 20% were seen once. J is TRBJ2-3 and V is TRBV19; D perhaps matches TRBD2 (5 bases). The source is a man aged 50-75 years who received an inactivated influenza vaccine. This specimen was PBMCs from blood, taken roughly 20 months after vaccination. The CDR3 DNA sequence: TGTGCCAGTAGTATAGCGGGAAGAGATACGCAGTATTTT. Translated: CASSIAGRDTQYF.